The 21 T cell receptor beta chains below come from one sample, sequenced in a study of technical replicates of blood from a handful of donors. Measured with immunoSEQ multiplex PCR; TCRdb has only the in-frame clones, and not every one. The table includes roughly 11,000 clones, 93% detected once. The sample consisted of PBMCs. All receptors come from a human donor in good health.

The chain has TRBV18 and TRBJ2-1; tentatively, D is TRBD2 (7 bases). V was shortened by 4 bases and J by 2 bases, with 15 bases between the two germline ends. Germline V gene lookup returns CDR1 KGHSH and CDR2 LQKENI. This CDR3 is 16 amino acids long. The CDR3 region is CASSQGGGETYNEQFF. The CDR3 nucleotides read TGTGCCAGCTCACAGGGAGGGGGTGAGACCTACAATGAGCAGTTCTTC.

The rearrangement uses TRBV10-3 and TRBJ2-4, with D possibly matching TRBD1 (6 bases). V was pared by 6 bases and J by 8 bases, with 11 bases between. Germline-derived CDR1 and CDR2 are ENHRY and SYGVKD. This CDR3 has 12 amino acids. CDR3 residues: CAIRPEGDIQYF. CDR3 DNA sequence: TGTGCCATCAGACCCGAGGGGGACATTCAGTACTTC.

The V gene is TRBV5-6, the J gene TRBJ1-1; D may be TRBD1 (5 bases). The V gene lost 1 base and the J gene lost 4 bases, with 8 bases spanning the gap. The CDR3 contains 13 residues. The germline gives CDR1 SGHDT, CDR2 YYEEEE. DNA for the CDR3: TGTGCCAGCAGCTTGTTCAGGGTCACTGAAGCTTTCTTT. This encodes CASSLFRVTEAFF.

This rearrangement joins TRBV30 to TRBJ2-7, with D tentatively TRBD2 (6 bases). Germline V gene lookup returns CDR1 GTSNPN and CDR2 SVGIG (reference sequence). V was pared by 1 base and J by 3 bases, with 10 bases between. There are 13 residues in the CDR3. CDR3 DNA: TGTGCCTGGAGTGCCGGGGGTAACTACGAGCAGTACTTC. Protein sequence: CAWSAGGNYEQYF.

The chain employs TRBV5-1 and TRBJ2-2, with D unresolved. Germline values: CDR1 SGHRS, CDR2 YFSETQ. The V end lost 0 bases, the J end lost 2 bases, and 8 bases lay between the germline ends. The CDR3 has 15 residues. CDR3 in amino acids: CASSLAQINTGELFF. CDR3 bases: TGCGCCAGCAGCTTGGCGCAGATAAACACCGGGGAGCTGTTTTTT.

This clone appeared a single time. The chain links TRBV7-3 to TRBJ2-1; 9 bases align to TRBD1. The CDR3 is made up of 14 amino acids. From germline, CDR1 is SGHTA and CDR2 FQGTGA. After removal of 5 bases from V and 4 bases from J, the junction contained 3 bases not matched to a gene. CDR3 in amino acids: CASSPGQGYNEQFF. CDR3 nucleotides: TGTGCCAGCAGCCCAGGACAGGGGTACAATGAGCAGTTCTTC.

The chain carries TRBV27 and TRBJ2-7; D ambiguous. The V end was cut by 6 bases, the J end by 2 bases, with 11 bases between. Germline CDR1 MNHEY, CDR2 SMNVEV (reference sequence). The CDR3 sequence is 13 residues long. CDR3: CASSPGRTYEQYF. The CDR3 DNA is TGTGCCAGCAGCCCCGGTAGAACCTACGAGCAGTACTTC.

CDR3 sequence (DNA): TGCGCCAGCGCCCGGGATACTCACTATGAAAAACTGTTTTTT. It translates to CASARDTHYEKLFF. The chain combines TRBV5-1 with TRBJ1-4; D is undetermined. The CDR3 sequence is 14 residues long. Trimming took 7 bases from V and 6 from J, leaving 16 bases between them. Germline CDR1 is SGHRS and CDR2 is YFSETQ.

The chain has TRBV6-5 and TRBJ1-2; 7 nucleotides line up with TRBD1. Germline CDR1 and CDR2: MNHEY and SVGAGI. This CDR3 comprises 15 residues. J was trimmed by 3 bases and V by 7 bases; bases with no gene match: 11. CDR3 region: CASTGDRGRDYGYTF. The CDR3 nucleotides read TGTGCCAGCACTGGGGACAGAGGGCGCGACTATGGCTACACCTTC.

CDR3 DNA: TGTGCCAGCCCTGGGATGAGGGACAGTACCGGGGAGCTGTTTTTT. Amino acids: CASPGMRDSTGELFF. The rearrangement joins TRBV21-1 to TRBJ2-2; no DNA check was done on the table's D call, TRBD1. TRBV21-1 is assigned pseudogene status. This CDR3 has 15 amino acids.

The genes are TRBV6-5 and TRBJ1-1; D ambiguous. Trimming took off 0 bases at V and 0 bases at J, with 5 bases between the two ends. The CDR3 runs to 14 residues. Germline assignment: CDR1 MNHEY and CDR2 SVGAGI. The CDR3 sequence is CASSYSEVNTEAFF. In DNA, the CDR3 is TGTGCCAGCAGTTACTCAGAGGTGAACACTGAAGCTTTCTTT.

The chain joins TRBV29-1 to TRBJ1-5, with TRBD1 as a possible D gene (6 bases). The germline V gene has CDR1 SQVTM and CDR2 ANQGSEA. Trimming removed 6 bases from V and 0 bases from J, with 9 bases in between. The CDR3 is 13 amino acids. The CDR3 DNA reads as TGCAGCGTACAACAGGGTAGCAATCAGCCCCAGCATTTT. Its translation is CSVQQGSNQPQHF.

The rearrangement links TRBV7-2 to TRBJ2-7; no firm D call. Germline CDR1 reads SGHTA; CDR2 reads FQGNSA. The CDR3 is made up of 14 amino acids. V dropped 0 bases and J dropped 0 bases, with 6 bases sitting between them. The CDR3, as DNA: TGTGCCAGCAGCTTAGCCCTCTTCTCCTACGAGCAGTACTTC. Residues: CASSLALFSYEQYF.

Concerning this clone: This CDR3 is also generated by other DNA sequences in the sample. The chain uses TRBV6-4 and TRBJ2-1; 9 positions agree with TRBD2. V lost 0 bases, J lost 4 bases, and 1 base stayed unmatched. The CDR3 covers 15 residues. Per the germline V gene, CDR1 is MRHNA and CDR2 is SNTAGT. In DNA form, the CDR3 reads TGTGCCAGCAGTGACTCTAGCGGGAGTTACAATGAGCAGTTCTTC. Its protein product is CASSDSSGSYNEQFF.

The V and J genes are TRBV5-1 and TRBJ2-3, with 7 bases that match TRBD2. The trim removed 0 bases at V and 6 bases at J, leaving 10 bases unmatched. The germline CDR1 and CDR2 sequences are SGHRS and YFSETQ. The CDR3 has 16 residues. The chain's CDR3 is CASSLDLADWVDTQYF. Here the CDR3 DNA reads TGCGCCAGCAGCTTGGACCTAGCGGACTGGGTTGATACGCAGTATTTT.

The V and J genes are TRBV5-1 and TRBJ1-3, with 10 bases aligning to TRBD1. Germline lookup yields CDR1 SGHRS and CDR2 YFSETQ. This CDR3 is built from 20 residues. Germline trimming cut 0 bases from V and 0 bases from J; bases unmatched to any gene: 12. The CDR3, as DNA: TGCGCCAGCAGCTTGGTCCTGACAGGGGGCCTTCCTAGCTCTGGAAACACCATATATTTT. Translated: CASSLVLTGGLPSSGNTIYF.

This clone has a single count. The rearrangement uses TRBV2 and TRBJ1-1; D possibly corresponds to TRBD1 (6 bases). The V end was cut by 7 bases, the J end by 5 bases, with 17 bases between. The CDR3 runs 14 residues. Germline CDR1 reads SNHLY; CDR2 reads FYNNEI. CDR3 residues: CASKEEGGNTEAFF. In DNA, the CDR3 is TGTGCCAGCAAAGAAGAGGGGGGGAATACTGAAGCTTTCTTT.

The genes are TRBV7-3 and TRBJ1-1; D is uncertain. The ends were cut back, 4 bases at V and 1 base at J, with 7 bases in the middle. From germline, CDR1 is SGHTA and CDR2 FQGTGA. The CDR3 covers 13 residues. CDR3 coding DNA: TGTGCCAGCAGCTCCGAACAGAACACTGAAGCTTTCTTT. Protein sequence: CASSSEQNTEAFF.

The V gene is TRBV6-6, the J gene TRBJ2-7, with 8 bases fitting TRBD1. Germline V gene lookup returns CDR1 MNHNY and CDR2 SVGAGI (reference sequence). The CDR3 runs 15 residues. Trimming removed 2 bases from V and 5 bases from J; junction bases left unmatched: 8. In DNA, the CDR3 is TGTGCCAGCAGTTACCAGACAGGGGTGCGGGACGAGCAGTACTTC. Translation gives CASSYQTGVRDEQYF.

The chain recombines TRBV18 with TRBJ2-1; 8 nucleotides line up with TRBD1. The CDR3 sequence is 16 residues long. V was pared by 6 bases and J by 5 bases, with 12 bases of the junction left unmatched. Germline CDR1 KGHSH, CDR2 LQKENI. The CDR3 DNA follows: TGTGCCAGCTCCCAAAGTTCCGGGACAGGAAACAATGAGCAGTTCTTC. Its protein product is CASSQSSGTGNNEQFF.

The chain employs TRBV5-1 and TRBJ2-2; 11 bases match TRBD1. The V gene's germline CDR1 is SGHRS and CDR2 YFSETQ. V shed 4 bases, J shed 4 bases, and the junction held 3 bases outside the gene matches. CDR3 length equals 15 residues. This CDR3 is CASSGGTGGTGELFF. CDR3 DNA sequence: TGCGCCAGCAGCGGGGGGACAGGGGGCACCGGGGAGCTGTTTTTT.